This TCR beta chain stems from a study of blood T cell repertoires in COVID-19. Trimming shortened V by 5 bases and J by 1 base, and 5 bases separated the two germline ends. The germline gives CDR1 LNHNV, CDR2 YYDKDF (reference sequence). This CDR3 contains 12 residues. Here immunoSEQ multiplex PCR was the method, and the copy in TCRdb shows in-frame clones only, minus some. The table includes about 110,000 clones, over 65% detected once. The sequenced sample was peripheral blood. The receptor was derived from a human donor with acute or convalescent COVID-19. The donor label of this sample is uncertain. The rearrangement links TRBV15 to TRBJ1-1; D call uncertain. For the CDR3, the DNA is TGTGCCACCAGCGGGCAGAACACTGAAGCTTTCTTT. This gives the protein CATSGQNTEAFF.